This T cell receptor (beta chain) was retrieved from a study of blood T cell repertoires in COVID-19. V lost 1 base, J lost 5 bases, and 17 bases lay in between. There are 16 residues in the CDR3. Germline CDR1 is SGHTA and CDR2 is FQGNSA. This clone was recorded only once. Repertoires were generated with immunoSEQ multiplex PCR, while TCRdb's copy carries only in-frame clones and drops some. The sample has approximately 90,000 clones, about 83% seen once. This chain connects TRBV7-2 to TRBJ2-5; D perhaps matches TRBD2 (5 bases). The receptor was derived from a human donor in a cohort sampled during active COVID-19. Sequencing used peripheral blood. Here the CDR3 reads CASSLDGGTFGETQYF. As DNA, the CDR3 is TGTGCCAGCAGCTTAGACGGAGGAACATTCGGGGAGACCCAGTACTTC.